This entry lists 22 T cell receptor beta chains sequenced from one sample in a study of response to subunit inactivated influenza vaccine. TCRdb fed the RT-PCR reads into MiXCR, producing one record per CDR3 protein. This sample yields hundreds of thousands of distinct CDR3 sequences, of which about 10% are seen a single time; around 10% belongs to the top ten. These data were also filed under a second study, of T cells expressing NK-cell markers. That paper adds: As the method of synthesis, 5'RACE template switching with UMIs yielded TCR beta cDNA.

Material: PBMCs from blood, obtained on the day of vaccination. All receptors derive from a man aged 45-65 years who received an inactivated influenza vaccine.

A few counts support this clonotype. CDR3 nucleotide sequence: TGTGCCAGCTCAAAACTGGGGACAGGTCTCTACGAGCAGTACTTC. Translation: CASSKLGTGLYEQYF. This chain joins TRBV18 and TRBJ2-7; TRBD1 aligns across 8 bases. This CDR3 has 15 residues. V lost 5 bases and J lost 3; bases outside the gene matches: 9. Germline CDR1 is KGHSH and CDR2 is LQKENI.

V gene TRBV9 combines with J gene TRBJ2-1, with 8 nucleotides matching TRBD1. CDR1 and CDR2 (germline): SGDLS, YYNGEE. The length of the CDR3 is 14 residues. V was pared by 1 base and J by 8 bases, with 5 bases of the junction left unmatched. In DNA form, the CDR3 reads TGTGCCAGCAGCGTATCGGACAGGGTTCATGAGCAGTTCTTC. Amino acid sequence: CASSVSDRVHEQFF.

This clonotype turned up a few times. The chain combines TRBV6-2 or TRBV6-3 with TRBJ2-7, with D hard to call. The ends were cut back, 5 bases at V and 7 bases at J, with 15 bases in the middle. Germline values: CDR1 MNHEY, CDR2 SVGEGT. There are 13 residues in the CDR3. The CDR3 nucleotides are TGTGCCAGCAGTAACCACTTAATCGGGGAGCAGTACTTC. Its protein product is CASSNHLIGEQYF.

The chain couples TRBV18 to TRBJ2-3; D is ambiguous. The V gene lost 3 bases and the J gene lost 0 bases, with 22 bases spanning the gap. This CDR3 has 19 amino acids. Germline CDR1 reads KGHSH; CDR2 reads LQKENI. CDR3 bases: TGTGCCAGCTCACCTAGGACCCCCGCTTCAGAAACAAGCACAGATACGCAGTATTTT. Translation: CASSPRTPASETSTDTQYF.

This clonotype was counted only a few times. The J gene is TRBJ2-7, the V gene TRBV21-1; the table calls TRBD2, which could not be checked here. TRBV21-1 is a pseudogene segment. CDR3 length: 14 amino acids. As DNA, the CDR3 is TGTGCCAACCCGTATCGGACGGCCGGCCACGAGCAGTACTTC. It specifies CANPYRTAGHEQYF.

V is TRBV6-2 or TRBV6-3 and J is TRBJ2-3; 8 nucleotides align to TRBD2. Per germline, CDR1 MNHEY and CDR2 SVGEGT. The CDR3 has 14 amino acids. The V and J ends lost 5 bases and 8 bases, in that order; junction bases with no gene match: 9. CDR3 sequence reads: CASSPGLEAGTQYF. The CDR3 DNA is TGTGCCAGCAGTCCGGGACTAGAAGCGGGTACGCAGTATTTT.

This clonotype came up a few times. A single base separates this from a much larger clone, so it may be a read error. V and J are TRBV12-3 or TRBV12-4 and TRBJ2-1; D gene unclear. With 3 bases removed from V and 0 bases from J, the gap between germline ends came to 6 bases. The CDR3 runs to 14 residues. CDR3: CASSFSSSYNEQFF. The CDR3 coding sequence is TGTGCCAGCAGTTTTTCGAGCTCCTACAATGAGCAGTTCTTC.

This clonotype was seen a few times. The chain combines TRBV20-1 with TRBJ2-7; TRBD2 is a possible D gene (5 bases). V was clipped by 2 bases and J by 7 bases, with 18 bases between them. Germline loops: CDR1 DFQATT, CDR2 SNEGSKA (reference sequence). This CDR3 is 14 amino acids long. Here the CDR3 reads CSARSPARPGEQYF. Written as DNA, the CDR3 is TGCAGTGCTAGATCCCCGGCCAGACCGGGGGAGCAGTACTTC.

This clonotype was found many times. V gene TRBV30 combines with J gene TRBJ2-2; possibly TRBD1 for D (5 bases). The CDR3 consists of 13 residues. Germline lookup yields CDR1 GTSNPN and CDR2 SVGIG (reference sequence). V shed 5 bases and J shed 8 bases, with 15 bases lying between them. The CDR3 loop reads CAWQTVQGGELFF. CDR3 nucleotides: TGTGCCTGGCAGACAGTCCAGGGAGGGGAGCTGTTTTTT.

This chain's CDR3 is CASSLSYEDTQYF. CDR3 nucleotide sequence: TGCGCCAGCAGCTTGTCGTACGAAGATACGCAGTATTTT. This sequence joins TRBV5-1 and TRBJ2-3; unclear D gene. Trimming left V 1 base short and J 5 bases short, with 8 bases between. The CDR3 totals 13 residues. CDR1 and CDR2 from the germline V gene are SGHRS and YFSETQ.

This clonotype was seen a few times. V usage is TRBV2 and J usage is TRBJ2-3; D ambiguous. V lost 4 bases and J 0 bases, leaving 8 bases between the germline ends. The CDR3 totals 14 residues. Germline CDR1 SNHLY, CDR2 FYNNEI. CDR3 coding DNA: TGTGCCAGCAGTGGTGACGGGAGCACAGATACGCAGTATTTT. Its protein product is CASSGDGSTDTQYF.

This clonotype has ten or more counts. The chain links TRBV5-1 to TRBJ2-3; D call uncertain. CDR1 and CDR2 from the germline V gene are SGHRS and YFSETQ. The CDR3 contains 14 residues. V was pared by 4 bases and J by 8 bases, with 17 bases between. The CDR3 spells CASSLLAAPSTQYF. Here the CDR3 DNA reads TGCGCCAGCAGCCTTTTGGCCGCTCCTTCTACGCAGTATTTT.

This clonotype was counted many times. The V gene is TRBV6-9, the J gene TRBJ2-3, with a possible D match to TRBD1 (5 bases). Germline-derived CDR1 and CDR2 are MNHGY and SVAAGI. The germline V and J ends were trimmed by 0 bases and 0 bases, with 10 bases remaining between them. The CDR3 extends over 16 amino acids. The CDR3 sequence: CASSYSHTGSTDTQYF. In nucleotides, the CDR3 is TGTGCCAGCAGTTATTCACATACAGGTAGCACAGATACGCAGTATTTT.

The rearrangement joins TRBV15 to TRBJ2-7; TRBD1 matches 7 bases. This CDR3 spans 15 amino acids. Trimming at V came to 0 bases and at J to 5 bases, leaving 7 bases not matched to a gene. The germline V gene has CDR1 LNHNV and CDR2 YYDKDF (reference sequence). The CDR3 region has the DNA TGTGCCACCAGCAGAGATCGTGGCAGGGGGAACGAGCAGTACTTC. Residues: CATSRDRGRGNEQYF.

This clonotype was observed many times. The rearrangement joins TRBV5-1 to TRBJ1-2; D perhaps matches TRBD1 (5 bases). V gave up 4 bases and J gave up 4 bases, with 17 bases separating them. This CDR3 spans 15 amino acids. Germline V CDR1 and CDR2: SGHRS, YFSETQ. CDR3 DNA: TGCGCCAGCAGCCAAACCCCGGGACTCACCTATGGCTACACCTTC. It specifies CASSQTPGLTYGYTF.

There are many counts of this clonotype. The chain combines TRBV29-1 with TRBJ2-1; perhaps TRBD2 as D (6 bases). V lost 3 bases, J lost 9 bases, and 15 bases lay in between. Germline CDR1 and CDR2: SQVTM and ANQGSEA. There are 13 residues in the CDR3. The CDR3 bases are TGCAGCGTTGAGGGCTCCTTGCGGGGTGAGCAGTTCTTC. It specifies CSVEGSLRGEQFF.

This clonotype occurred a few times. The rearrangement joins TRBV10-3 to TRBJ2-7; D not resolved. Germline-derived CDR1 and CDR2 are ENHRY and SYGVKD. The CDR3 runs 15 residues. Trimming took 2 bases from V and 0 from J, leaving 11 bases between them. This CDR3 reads CAISEKGYSSYEQYF. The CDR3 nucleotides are TGTGCCATCAGTGAGAAGGGCTATAGCTCCTACGAGCAGTACTTC.

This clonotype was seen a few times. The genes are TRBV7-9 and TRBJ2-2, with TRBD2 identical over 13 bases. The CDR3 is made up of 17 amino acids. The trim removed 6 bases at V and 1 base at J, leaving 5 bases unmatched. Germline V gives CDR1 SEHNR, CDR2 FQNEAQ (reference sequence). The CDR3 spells CASRPGTSGKNTGELFF. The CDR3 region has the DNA TGTGCCAGCAGACCCGGGACTAGCGGGAAGAACACCGGGGAGCTGTTTTTT. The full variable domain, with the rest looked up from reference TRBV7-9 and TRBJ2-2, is DTGVSQNPRHKITKRGQNVTFRCDPISEHNRLYWYRQTLGQGPEFLTYFQNEAQLEKSRLLSDRFSAERPKGSFSTLEIQRTEQGDSAMYLCASRPGTSGKNTGELFFGEGSRLTVL.

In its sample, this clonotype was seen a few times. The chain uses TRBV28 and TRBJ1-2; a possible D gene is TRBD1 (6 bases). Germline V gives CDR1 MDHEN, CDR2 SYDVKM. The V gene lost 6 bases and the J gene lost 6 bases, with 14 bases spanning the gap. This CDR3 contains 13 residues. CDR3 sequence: CASREQGGNGYTF. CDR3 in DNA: TGTGCCAGCAGGGAACAGGGAGGTAATGGCTACACCTTC.

The CDR3, as DNA: TGCAGCGTTGTAGGCGGAGACTCCTACAATGAGCAGTTCTTC. Translating gives CSVVGGDSYNEQFF. The gene calls are TRBV29-1 and TRBJ2-1, with D uncertain. The CDR3 extends over 14 amino acids. CDR1 SQVTM and CDR2 ANQGSEA come from the germline V gene. V was cut by 4 bases and J by 0 bases, with 10 bases left in between.

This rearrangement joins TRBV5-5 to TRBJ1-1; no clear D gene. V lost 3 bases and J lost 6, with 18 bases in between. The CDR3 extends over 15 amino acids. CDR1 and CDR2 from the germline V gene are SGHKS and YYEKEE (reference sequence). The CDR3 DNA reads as TGTGCCAGCAGCTCTCGAATCTCGGGTCATCCTGAAGCTTTCTTT. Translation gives CASSSRISGHPEAFF.

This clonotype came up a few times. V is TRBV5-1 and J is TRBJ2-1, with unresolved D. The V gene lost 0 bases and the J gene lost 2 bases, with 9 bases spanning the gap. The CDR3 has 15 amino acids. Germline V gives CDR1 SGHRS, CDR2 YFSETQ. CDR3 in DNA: TGCGCCAGCAGCTTGGATCTAACGACCTACAATGAGCAGTTCTTC. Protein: CASSLDLTTYNEQFF.